This T cell receptor beta chain was recorded in a study of cytomegalovirus exposure and HLA in healthy donors (dated by TCRdb to 2017 to 2019). For the study in its entirety: An earlier analysis of some 600 of the donors reported over 250 Gb of sequence data and 95 million to 140 million unique TCR beta sequences obtained from roughly 180 million T cells. Of the approximately 400 genotyped donors, over 70% fell in the genetic ancestry cluster associated with self-reported Caucasian donors. A separate validation cohort of 100 to 150 different subjects was used in addition to the 666-subject first cohort. About five DR-DQ haplotypes were handled as single units for association and clustering because linkage in the cohort was strong. Rather than drawing on any new phenotypic data, the later analysis identified candidate immune exposures from TCR beta sequences and the way those sequences occurred across donors. The study combined high-throughput TCR immunosequencing, statistical association of individual TCRs with disease status, and machine learning to predict cytomegalovirus infection status. About 280 gigabases of sequencing data and around 80 million unique TCR sequences made up an early release that covered several hundred HLA-typed donors. The study aimed to test whether signatures of past pathogen exposure could be identified by cataloging public T cell receptors. To decide whether each TCR beta V gene segment behaved as functional or pseudogenic, an earlier analysis of fewer than 750 of the donors relied on high-throughput TCR beta sequencing. In a later genetic analysis, genome-wide SNP genotypes for about three fifths of the roughly 670 donors were used, and that subset was treated as a discovery cohort. Typing coverage differed by locus: A, B, C, DRB1 and DQB1 were typed in about 620-640 donors, DQA1 in roughly 510, DPA1 in 600 to 610, and DPB1 in 400 to 480. All discovery cohort repertoires had been generated on a single sequencing platform. In a later analysis, previously published TCR beta repertoires from some 640 donors were re-analyzed and high-resolution HLA genotyping was added so that TCR occurrence patterns could be studied. The T cell repertoires of 700 or so subjects were profiled by immunosequencing and related to cytomegalovirus serostatus. On average, around 200,000 unique TCR beta nucleotide sequences were sequenced per donor among 300 to 500 genotyped donors of the cohort, with roughly 19% of those sequences being non-productive. Donor age, sex, ethnicity and CMV serostatus were compiled alongside the repertoire data. HLA typing covered class I and class II loci at four-digit resolution. Study-wide conclusions, independent of this receptor: Linkage disequilibrium might explain the correlated functional status among segregating V segments, but an unknown experimental factor could not be ruled out. In a later genetic analysis, a missense DCLRE1C variant was associated with V-gene and J-gene trimming of TCR beta chains, and the association was replicated in an independent cohort. A later analysis associated 16,951 TCR beta sequences with specific HLA alleles at a false discovery rate of 0.05. A cluster of highly shared sequence variants was judged likely to represent a technical artifact of the sequencing pipeline. In a later analysis, most CMV-associated TCR beta chains were found to appear HLA-restricted, with HLA associations seemingly driven largely by CMV exposure. Because some donors lacked HLA typing at each locus, the association tests relied only on the typed subset. In a later analysis, TCR association rates were found to vary across HLA loci, with the most associated TCRs seen for DRB1 alleles and the fewest for HLA-C alleles. The authors suggested that the approach could potentially be generalized to other disease states and immunological phenotypes. A later analysis reported that several top co-occurrence clusters appeared linked to parvovirus B19, influenza, CMV and Epstein-Barr virus. The earlier analysis of 587 of the donors excluded 15 to 20 rarely observed V segments, including chromosome 9 orphons, because counts were too low. A further reported finding was that TCR beta sequences accurately predicted the HLA-A and HLA-B alleles for most subjects in the first cohort. An earlier analysis of several hundred of the donors showed that most TCR beta V segments appeared in productive rearrangements either about 90% or about 30% of the time, which broadly matched IMGT annotations. Cytomegalovirus status was reported to be diagnosed by the classifier with high specificity and sensitivity in both the original and validation cohorts. Compared with equally common non-associated chains, HLA-associated TCR beta chains in a later analysis were more clonally expanded and had lower generation probabilities. A few of the identified cytomegalovirus-associated TCR beta chains were confirmed in vitro to be specific for cytomegalovirus antigens. The study gave a list of more than 150 TCR beta chains associated with cytomegalovirus. Assigning TCR associations to individual alleles was difficult when HLA alleles, especially DR and DQ, strongly co-occurred. While some public TCRs were present in many individuals, most TCR sequences turned up only very rarely across donors. Roughly uniform sequencing depth across donors was assumed in presence/absence analyses, although this assumption may not hold. A later genetic analysis reported fewer N-insertions in productive TCRs among donors in an Asian-associated ancestry cluster than the roughly 700-donor mean. The cohort was sequenced for TCR beta chains only, and without alpha or paired-chain data the features that could be detected were limited. Some IMGT-functional V segments, including TRBV6-2 and TRBV6-3, could not be distinguished by the 87-base-pair reads and were therefore excluded. For the cohort, immune exposure information was limited to CMV serostatus.

The CDR3 spans 16 residues, from the cysteine through the phenylalanine. The read is trimmed to its CDR3 DNA, 48 bases read in frame from base 1. CDR1 and CDR2, looked up from the germline V gene, are SGHTA and FQGNSA. Trimming takes 4 bases off V and 5 bases off J; junction bases not matched to a gene: 12. The receptor library was made with the immunoSEQ multiplex PCR assay. A mixture of 60 forward primers for TCR Vbeta segments and 13 reverse primers for TCR Jbeta segments was used in the multiplex PCR. A multiplex PCR assay on genomic DNA amplified the CDR3 region of rearranged TCR beta genes. On the Illumina HiSeq System, the amplified TCR beta libraries were sequenced as 87-base-pair reads. Per the original workflow: In a later analysis, 80 million or so unique TCR beta chains were counted across the approximately 620 repertoires, and roughly 10 million of these chains were shared by at least two donors. Raw reads were error-corrected and collapsed into unique sequences with a nearest-neighbor algorithm that merged closely related sequences to remove PCR and sequencing errors. CDR3 sequences were aligned to IMGT reference sequences to assign V, D and J gene segments. For a sequence to be retained, a match of at least six nucleotides was required to both a V gene segment and a J gene segment. Rearrangements were classified as productive when the CDR3 lacked stop codons and remained in frame with V and J, and all other rearrangements were classified as non-productive. CDR3 was defined by IMGT convention, running from the second conserved V-encoded cysteine to the conserved J-encoded phenylalanine. The earlier analysis of about 610 of the donors excluded any sequence lacking an unambiguous match to a single V gene segment. An earlier analysis of over 450 of the donors classified V segments as functional when productive rearrangements were above 56.7% and as segregating when the standard deviation between donors was above 5%. A statistical classification framework was built for diagnosing cytomegalovirus status from the catalog of TCR beta chain sequences. V and J gene assignment, in a later analysis, came from comparing TCR nucleotide sequences with IMGT/GENE-DB human TR gene sequences. A later analysis assigned CDR3 sequences and most-parsimonious VDJ recombination scenarios with the TCRdist pipeline. In a later analysis, every TCR beta chain was defined by the combination of its CDR3 amino acid sequence and its V-gene family, and reads without a unique V-gene family were dropped. To address suspected cross-contamination and a sequencing artifact, a later analysis removed roughly 640 highly shared, low-generation-probability nucleotide sequences. In a later analysis, a clonal expansion index was calculated for each public chain from normalized within-repertoire ranks of inferred template counts. Generation probabilities in a later analysis came from a VDJ recombination model fitted to out-of-frame rearrangements, and those results were checked against IGoR. In a later analysis, TCR-TCR, TCR-HLA and TCR-CMV co-occurrence was scored with hypergeometric tests, and a repertoire-size bias correction was applied to TCR pairs. To estimate false discovery rates, a later analysis permuted the HLA or CMV assignments 20 times. In a later analysis, co-occurring TCRs were grouped using DBSCAN, with TCRdist sequence similarity added in when clustering inside HLA-allele-positive subsets. For co-occurrence clustering, repertoires with fewer than 30,000 or more than 120,000 public chains were excluded, along with 5 or 6 repertoires with anomalous nucleotide sharing. Entries here come from immuneACCESS through TCRdb and include only in-frame sequences with V and J called. Some clones fail to appear in such tables; in the studies checked, an unresolved V gene covers under half of the shortfall, and the cause of the remainder is unknown. That table is the source of V, J and clone size, and D and trimming were worked out from the DNA. The sample yields more than 50,000 clones; roughly 80% were counted once. Around 25% of the sample is in the top ten clones.

Comments on this clone: The clone's antigen remains unknown. Per-base quality was not reported, and no clone a single base away is much larger than it.

In total, over 600 healthy bone marrow donors made up the cohort. Cohort members were all nominally healthy when sampled, although unrecorded immune exposures were likely present. The donor was CMV seropositive and was included in the group of 250 to 300 seropositive cohort members. Each donor provided a peripheral blood sample, and peripheral blood mononuclear cells were used for TCR beta sequencing. The Qiagen DNeasy Blood Extraction Kit was used to extract genomic DNA from the blood cell samples. The sequencing sample was made of PBMCs. Recombination connected TRBV7-2 to TRBJ2-5; the junction holds 8 bases that match TRBD2. The sequence was collected from a woman in her thirties or forties in good health and CMV-seropositive. The bases read TGTGCCAGCAGCTCGACCGTGGGACTAGGGGCTGAGACCCAGTACTTC. Protein translation: CASSSTVGLGAETQYF.